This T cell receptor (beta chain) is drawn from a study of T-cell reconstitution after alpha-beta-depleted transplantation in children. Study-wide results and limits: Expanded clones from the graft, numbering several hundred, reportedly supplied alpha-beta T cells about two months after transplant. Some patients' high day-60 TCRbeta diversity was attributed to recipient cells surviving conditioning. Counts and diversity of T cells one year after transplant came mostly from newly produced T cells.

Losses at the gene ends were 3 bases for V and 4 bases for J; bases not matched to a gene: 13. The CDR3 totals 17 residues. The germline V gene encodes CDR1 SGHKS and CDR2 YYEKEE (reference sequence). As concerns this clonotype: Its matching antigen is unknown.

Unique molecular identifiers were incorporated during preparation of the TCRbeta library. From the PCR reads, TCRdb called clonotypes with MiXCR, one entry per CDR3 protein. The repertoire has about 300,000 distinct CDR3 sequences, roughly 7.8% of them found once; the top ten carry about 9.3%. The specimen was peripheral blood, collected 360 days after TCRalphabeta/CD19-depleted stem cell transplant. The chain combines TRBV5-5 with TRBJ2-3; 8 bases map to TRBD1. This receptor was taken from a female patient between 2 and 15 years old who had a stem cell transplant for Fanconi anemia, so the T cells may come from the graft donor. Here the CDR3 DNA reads TGTGCCAGCAGCTCGCTCGGGGGCAGGGGGCAGTCAGATACGCAGTATTTT. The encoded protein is CASSSLGGRGQSDTQYF.